This TCR beta chain stems from a study of CD8+CD57+ T cells in acquired aplastic anemia. The overall study: When averaged, DNA from sorted CD4+ and CD8+ cells came to approximately 3.2 ug.

The CDR3 covers 13 residues. With 4 bases removed from V and 5 bases from J, the gap between germline ends came to 12 bases. Germline V gives CDR1 MGHRA, CDR2 YSYEKL. Selection for sequencing was limited to patients who had shown CD8+CD57+ cell expansion by flow cytometry. The template for TCR beta VDJ and CDR3 sequence profiling was genomic DNA. TCRdb re-derived calls from the reads in MiXCR, one entry per CDR3 protein. Of about 120,000 distinct CDR3 sequences in the sample, 45% to 60% were seen once. V is TRBV4-1 and J is TRBJ2-7; TRBD2 is a possible D gene (5 bases). This TCR was recovered from a human donor with aplastic anemia. Sequenced sample: sorted CD4+, CD8+, or CD8+CD57+ T cells (not recorded which) from PBMCs. Here the CDR3 DNA reads TGCGCCAGCAGCCTGAGAGGTAGCGACGAGCAGTACTTC. Translated: CASSLRGSDEQYF.